The 31 T cell receptor beta chains below come from one sample, sequenced in a study of radiotherapy plus CTLA-4 blockade in lung cancer. Libraries were prepared by immunoSEQ multiplex PCR; TCRdb keeps only in-frame clonotypes and omits some of them. The sample lists 70,000 to 95,000 clones, around four fifths occurring once. The sequences come from peripheral blood, collected from a patient treated with radiotherapy plus ipilimumab. All receptors derive from a human donor with non-small cell lung cancer that progressed on radiotherapy plus ipilimumab.

The gene calls are TRBV27 and TRBJ2-1, with 11 bases aligning to TRBD2. The trim removed 5 bases at V and 9 bases at J, leaving 3 bases unmatched. The CDR3 contains 13 residues. Germline V gene lookup returns CDR1 MNHEY and CDR2 SMNVEV (reference sequence). The DNA for the CDR3 is TGTGCCAGCAGTCTAGGGACTAGCGGTGAGCAGTTCTTC. It yields the protein CASSLGTSGEQFF.

The rearrangement joins TRBV27 to TRBJ2-2; 13 bases are a match to TRBD2. The V segment lost 5 bases and the J segment 6 bases; nucleotides outside the gene matches: 6. Germline lookup yields CDR1 MNHEY and CDR2 SMNVEV (reference sequence). The CDR3 contains 16 residues. CDR3 residues: CASSLRLAGGPGELFF. CDR3 nucleotides: TGTGCCAGCAGTCTAAGACTAGCGGGAGGCCCCGGGGAGCTGTTTTTT.

V gene TRBV11-2 combines with J gene TRBJ2-2, with D perhaps matching TRBD2 (5 bases). This CDR3 is built from 13 residues. V lost 0 bases, J lost 7 bases, and 6 bases lay in between. Germline V CDR1 and CDR2: SGHAT, FQNNGV. CDR3 sequence: CASSLDRGGELFF. The DNA of the CDR3 is TGTGCCAGCAGCTTAGATCGGGGCGGGGAGCTGTTTTTT.

Here the CDR3 DNA reads TGTGCCAGCAGCTGGGGACTAGCCAGGAATGAGCAGTACTTC. Its translation is CASSWGLARNEQYF. The rearrangement links TRBV4-2 to TRBJ2-7; 9 bases agree with TRBD2. Looked up from germline, CDR1 is LGHNA and CDR2 is YNFKEQ. J lost 7 bases, V lost 5 bases, and 9 bases had no gene match. The CDR3 has 14 residues.

V usage is TRBV19 and J usage is TRBJ2-3; 7 bases line up with TRBD2. V shed 4 bases, J shed 2 bases, and the junction held 3 bases outside the gene matches. The CDR3 spans 14 residues. From germline, CDR1 is LNHDA and CDR2 SQIVND (reference sequence). The CDR3 DNA follows: TGTGCCAGTAGTAATGGGGGGGACACAGATACGCAGTATTTT. This translates into CASSNGGDTDTQYF.

CDR3 amino acids: CASSPGSSGANVLTF. The CDR3, as DNA: TGTGCCAGCTCACCAGGTAGCTCTGGGGCCAACGTCCTGACTTTC. The gene calls are TRBV18 and TRBJ2-6; D call uncertain. CDR3 size: 15 residues. Per the germline V gene, CDR1 is KGHSH and CDR2 is LQKENI. V dropped 2 bases and J dropped 0 bases, with 5 bases sitting between them.

This clone appeared a single time. The chain employs TRBV5-8 and TRBJ2-7, with D maybe TRBD1 (6 bases). The CDR3 loop spans 15 amino acids. Trimming pared 5 bases from V and 2 bases from J, leaving 17 bases between. Germline-derived CDR1 and CDR2 are SGHTS and YDEGEE. The CDR3 spells CASSLDRSRPYEQYF. The CDR3, as DNA: TGTGCCAGCAGTCTCGACAGGAGTCGCCCCTACGAGCAGTACTTC.

This chain uses TRBV5-1 with TRBJ2-4, with 7 nucleotides matching TRBD1. V lost 2 bases, J lost 0 bases, and 2 bases stayed unmatched. The germline V gene has CDR1 SGHRS and CDR2 YFSETQ. The CDR3 consists of 15 residues. The CDR3 DNA is TGCGCCAGCAGCTTCCAGGGGGAAGCCAAAAACATTCAGTACTTC. As protein: CASSFQGEAKNIQYF.

The gene calls are TRBV19 and TRBJ2-1; 8 bases align to TRBD2. Germline trimming cut 5 bases from V and 5 bases from J; bases unmatched to any gene: 11. Germline values: CDR1 LNHDA, CDR2 SQIVND (reference sequence). The CDR3 extends over 16 amino acids. The DNA of the CDR3 is TGTGCCAGTAGTCCAATGAGTAGCGGGACCCACAATGAGCAGTTCTTC. It specifies CASSPMSSGTHNEQFF.

The chain uses TRBV5-4 and TRBJ2-5; D is possibly TRBD1 or TRBD2 (5 bases each). V was clipped by 6 bases and J by 4 bases, with 19 bases between them. Germline CDR1 is SGHNT and CDR2 is YYREEE (reference sequence). This CDR3 has 15 residues. CDR3 residues: CASTPTPTGGETQYF. In DNA form, the CDR3 reads TGTGCCAGCACCCCCACTCCTACAGGAGGAGAGACCCAGTACTTC.

This clone was seen a handful of times. The chain combines TRBV5-1 with TRBJ2-3, with 9 bases that match TRBD2. The germline V gene encodes CDR1 SGHRS and CDR2 YFSETQ. The CDR3 length is 15 residues. V shed 2 bases and J 1 base; nucleotides not matched to a gene: 2. CDR3 in amino acids: CASSFSGGRTDTQYF. In nucleotides, the CDR3 is TGCGCCAGCAGCTTTAGCGGGGGCCGCACAGATACGCAGTATTTT.

The chain is built from TRBV7-2 and TRBJ2-7, with 8 bases fitting TRBD2. Per germline, CDR1 SGHTA and CDR2 FQGNSA. This CDR3 has 17 residues. The junction had 15 bases not matched to a gene; V was cut back by 2 bases and J by 6 bases. The CDR3 protein is CASSLSTTGLDLPEQYF. For the CDR3, the DNA is TGTGCCAGCAGCTTATCGACTACGGGACTAGACCTTCCCGAGCAGTACTTC.

The V and J genes are TRBV21-1 and TRBJ1-2. TRBV21-1 is a listed pseudogene. This CDR3 spans 14 amino acids. This CDR3 is CASSGRGYEEGYTF. In DNA, the CDR3 is TGTGCCAGCAGTGGGAGGGGATATGAAGAAGGCTACACCTTC.

The chain uses TRBV5-1 and TRBJ2-1; the match to TRBD2 covers 11 bases. V dropped 1 base and J dropped 4; count of bases not matched to a gene: 4. The CDR3 contains 16 residues. Germline loops: CDR1 SGHRS, CDR2 YFSETQ. The DNA of the CDR3 is TGCGCCAGCAGCTTGACTAGCGGGGGCTCATACAATGAGCAGTTCTTC. Translating it yields CASSLTSGGSYNEQFF.

The rearrangement uses TRBV30 and TRBJ1-1; TRBD1 is a possible D gene (5 bases). The germline CDR1 and CDR2 sequences are GTSNPN and SVGIG (reference sequence). The CDR3 has 12 amino acids. V lost 0 bases, J lost 8 bases, and 10 bases lay in between. The DNA for the CDR3 is TGTGCCTGGAGTGTCGAGTGGGGGGAAGCTTTCTTT. Translated: CAWSVEWGEAFF.

This sequence joins TRBV9 and TRBJ1-2, with D tentatively TRBD1 (5 bases). Germline V gene data show CDR1 as SGDLS and CDR2 as YYNGEE. This CDR3 is built from 15 residues. Deletions cut 1 base from V and 4 bases from J, with 14 bases between. The chain's CDR3 is CASSVSTEPLYGYTF. The CDR3, as DNA: TGTGCCAGCAGCGTATCGACAGAACCCCTCTATGGCTACACCTTC.

The chain employs TRBV11-2 and TRBJ1-3; possibly TRBD1 for D (6 bases). Trimming took off 5 bases at V and 2 bases at J, with 10 bases between the two ends. The CDR3 contains 14 residues. The V gene's germline CDR1 is SGHAT and CDR2 FQNNGV. The CDR3 DNA is TGTGCCAGCAGCGTACAGGGTACTGGAAACACCATATATTTT. It encodes CASSVQGTGNTIYF.

V gene TRBV6-5 combines with J gene TRBJ2-7, with no clear D. The CDR3 totals 13 residues. Germline CDR1 reads MNHEY; CDR2 reads SVGAGI. V lost 5 bases and J lost 6, with 14 bases in between. The CDR3 sequence is CASSPLPHSEQYF. The CDR3 DNA is TGTGCCAGCAGTCCCCTCCCCCATAGCGAGCAGTACTTC.

The CDR3: CASSSFISSYEQYF. Here the CDR3 DNA reads TGTGCCAGCAGTTCCTTTATTAGCTCCTACGAGCAGTACTTC. The V gene is TRBV6-1, the J gene TRBJ2-7; unclear D gene. Germline values: CDR1 MNHNS, CDR2 SASEGT. Trimming took 5 bases from V and 0 from J, leaving 11 bases between them. The CDR3 is made up of 14 amino acids.

The chain joins TRBV13 to TRBJ2-7, with D uncertain. V was cut by 2 bases and J by 7 bases, with 9 bases left in between. CDR1 and CDR2 (germline): PRHDT, FYEKMQ (reference sequence). The CDR3 spans 12 residues. CDR3 nucleotide sequence: TGTGCCAGCAGCTTAAATCGGGTGGAGCAGTACTTC. It codes for CASSLNRVEQYF.

The V gene is TRBV7-2, the J gene TRBJ2-2; maybe TRBD1 (6 bases). The germline gives CDR1 SGHTA, CDR2 FQGNSA. Trimming pared 6 bases from V and 1 base from J, leaving 6 bases between. The CDR3 consists of 13 residues. The CDR3 loop reads CASRGGNTGELFF. The CDR3 DNA reads as TGTGCCAGCAGAGGGGGGAACACCGGGGAGCTGTTTTTT. Filled out from reference TRBV7-2 and TRBJ2-2, the complete variable domain reads GAGVSQSPSNKVTEKGKDVELRCDPISGHTALYWYRQSLGQGLEFLIYFQGNSAPDKSGLPSDRFSAERTGGSVSTLTIQRTQQEDSAVYLCASRGGNTGELFFGEGSRLTVL.

This chain links TRBV4-1 with TRBJ2-1; possibly TRBD2 for D (6 bases). This CDR3 region has 16 residues. Trimming took off 0 bases at V and 4 bases at J, with 13 bases between the two ends. Germline CDR1 MGHRA, CDR2 YSYEKL. The CDR3, as DNA: TGCGCCAGCAGCCAAGATCACCAGCGGGTGTACAATGAGCAGTTCTTC. As protein: CASSQDHQRVYNEQFF.

This clone was seen a single time. V is TRBV6-1 and J is TRBJ1-4; D may be TRBD1 (6 bases). The CDR3 is made up of 14 amino acids. The germline V and J ends were trimmed by 6 bases and 5 bases, with 13 bases remaining between them. Germline V gives CDR1 MNHNS, CDR2 SASEGT. CDR3 bases: TGTGCCAGCAGAATGACAGGTCGGAATGAAAAACTGTTTTTT. As protein: CASRMTGRNEKLFF.

The chain uses TRBV29-1 and TRBJ1-2; perhaps TRBD1 as D (5 bases). Deletions cut 6 bases from V and 3 bases from J, with 11 bases between. This CDR3 comprises 12 residues. Germline CDR1 is SQVTM and CDR2 is ANQGSEA. The chain's CDR3 is CSVPRVDYGYTF. The DNA of the CDR3 is TGCAGCGTACCCAGGGTTGACTATGGCTACACCTTC.

The chain recombines TRBV27 with TRBJ1-2, with D unresolved. Per the germline V gene, CDR1 is MNHEY and CDR2 is SMNVEV (reference sequence). Trimming left V 5 bases short and J 1 base short, with 8 bases between. This CDR3 contains 13 residues. The CDR3 DNA reads as TGTGCCAGCAGTCCATACAGTAACTATGGCTACACCTTC. It yields the protein CASSPYSNYGYTF.

This chain joins TRBV7-2 and TRBJ2-1; D possibly uses TRBD1 or TRBD2 (6 bases each). This CDR3 contains 15 residues. CDR1 is SGHTA, CDR2 FQGNSA, per germline. Deletions cut 5 bases from V and 0 bases from J, with 11 bases between. The CDR3 loop reads CASSIGGLSYNEQFF. DNA of the CDR3: TGTGCCAGCAGCATAGGGGGACTCTCCTACAATGAGCAGTTCTTC.

The chain carries TRBV5-1 and TRBJ2-5; 10 bases are shared with TRBD1. The CDR3 runs to 17 residues. After removal of 1 base from V and 2 bases from J, the junction contained 8 bases not matched to a gene. Germline CDR1 is SGHRS and CDR2 is YFSETQ. In DNA, the CDR3 is TGCGCCAGCAGCTTGAGACCCGGGACAGGGGATCAAGAGACCCAGTACTTC. Amino acid sequence: CASSLRPGTGDQETQYF.

V gene TRBV5-6 combines with J gene TRBJ2-7; 14 nucleotides align to TRBD2. V shed 0 bases and J 7 bases; nucleotides not matched to a gene: 12. Germline values: CDR1 SGHDT, CDR2 YYEEEE. This CDR3 is built from 18 residues. The CDR3 DNA reads TGTGCCAGCAGCTTGGCCTGGGGACTAGCGGGAGACCTGCAAGAGCAGTACTTC. Translated: CASSLAWGLAGDLQEQYF.

In regard to this clone: The missing conserved phenylalanine or tryptophan at the end of this CDR3 makes a read error likely. In DNA, the CDR3 is TGTGCCAGCAGCCAAGTGATGGGAGGGACTGAAGCTTTCCTT. It yields the protein CASSQVMGGTEAFL. V is TRBV4-2 and J is TRBJ1-1; no firm D call. The CDR3 loop spans 14 amino acids. The V gene's germline CDR1 is LGHNA and CDR2 YNFKEQ. V shed 1 base and J shed 5 bases, with 11 bases lying between them.

This clone was counted a single time. A read error may account for a junction end that differs from germline. The chain has TRBV6-1 and TRBJ1-6; 7 nucleotides agree with TRBD1. The germline gives CDR1 MNHNS, CDR2 SASEGT. The CDR3 has 13 amino acids. CDR3 nucleotide sequence: TGCGCCAGCAGAGGGACAGTAAATTCACCCCTCCACTTT. Its translation is CASRGTVNSPLHF.

This chain links TRBV5-4 with TRBJ2-2, with no clear D. Per germline, CDR1 SGHNT and CDR2 YYREEE (reference sequence). V gave up 3 bases and J gave up 5 bases, with 17 bases separating them. The CDR3 is 16 amino acids. This CDR3 is CASSSYEAARTGELFF. In DNA form, the CDR3 reads TGTGCCAGCAGCTCCTACGAGGCCGCGAGGACCGGGGAGCTGTTTTTT.